This T cell receptor (beta chain) was captured in a study of cytomegalovirus exposure and HLA in healthy donors (dated by TCRdb to about 2017). General notes on the study: An earlier analysis of more than 550 of the donors reported 250 to 300 Gb of sequence data and about 120 million unique TCR beta sequences obtained from about 179 million T cells. About 300 gigabases of sequencing data and roughly 80 million unique TCR sequences made up an early release that covered about 640 HLA-typed donors. Among the 398 genotyped donors, about 85% belonged to the genetic ancestry cluster associated with self-reported Caucasian donors. The study was designed to test whether signatures of past pathogen exposure could be identified by cataloging public T cell receptors. Using immunosequencing, the study profiled T cell repertoires from fewer than 700 subjects and related those repertoires to cytomegalovirus serostatus. Along with the approximately 620-subject first cohort, a separate validation cohort of 120 different subjects was used. The study combined high-throughput TCR immunosequencing, statistical association of individual TCRs with disease status, and machine learning to predict cytomegalovirus infection status. In a later analysis, previously published TCR beta repertoires from several hundred donors were re-analyzed and high-resolution HLA genotyping was added so that TCR occurrence patterns could be studied. In the later analysis, no new phenotypic data were used to find candidate immune exposures; instead, reliance was placed on TCR beta sequences and their occurrence across donors. In an earlier analysis of 500 to 650 of the donors, high-throughput TCR beta sequencing was used to judge whether each TCR beta V gene segment behaved as functional or pseudogenic. Alongside the repertoire data, information on donor age, sex, ethnicity and CMV serostatus was compiled. In a later genetic analysis, genome-wide SNP genotypes for about 60% of the 666 donors were used, and that subset was treated as a discovery cohort. Every repertoire in the discovery cohort had been generated on one and the same sequencing platform. Class I and class II HLA loci were covered by the typing at four-digit resolution. Typing coverage varied by locus: roughly 629-630 donors for A, B, C, DRB1 and DQB1; approximately 500 for DQA1; about 570 for DPA1; under 490 for DPB1. Because of strong linkage in the cohort, roughly five DR-DQ haplotypes were treated as single units for association and clustering. Across under 500 genotyped donors of the cohort, an average of about 240,000 unique TCR beta nucleotide sequences per donor were sequenced, and roughly 20% of those sequences were non-productive. Overall study results and their limits: A total of about 150 TCR beta chains were listed by the study as associated with cytomegalovirus. Immune exposure information for the cohort was limited to CMV serostatus. According to a later genetic analysis, donors in an Asian-associated ancestry cluster had fewer N-insertions in productive TCRs than the approximately 670-donor mean. An earlier analysis of around 540 of the donors showed that most TCR beta V segments appeared in productive rearrangements either about 87% or about 30% of the time, which broadly matched IMGT annotations. The authors suggested that the approach could potentially be generalized to other disease states and immunological phenotypes. This cohort had only TCR beta chains sequenced, and the lack of alpha or paired-chain data limited which features could be detected. Because counts were too low, around 18 rarely observed V segments, including chromosome 9 orphons, were left out of the earlier analysis of about 500 of the donors. A further reported finding was that TCR beta sequences accurately predicted the HLA-A and HLA-B alleles for most subjects in the first cohort. The 87-base-pair reads could not distinguish some IMGT-functional V segments, including TRBV6-2 and TRBV6-3, so those segments were excluded. In a later analysis, HLA-associated TCR beta chains showed more clonal expansion and lower generation probabilities than non-associated chains that were equally common. Cytomegalovirus status was reported to be diagnosed by the classifier with high specificity and sensitivity in both the original and validation cohorts. Assigning TCR associations to individual alleles was difficult when HLA alleles, especially DR and DQ, strongly co-occurred. Specific HLA alleles were associated with 15,000 to 20,000 TCR beta sequences at a false discovery rate of 0.05 in a later analysis. Sequencing depth was assumed to be roughly uniform across donors in the presence/absence analyses, though that assumption may not hold. The sequencing pipeline was judged likely to have produced a cluster of highly shared sequence variants as a technical artifact. Most TCR sequences were observed very rarely across donors, whereas some public TCRs were present in many individuals. Because HLA typing was unavailable for some donors at each locus, only the typed subset was used in association tests. Linkage disequilibrium might explain the correlated functional status among segregating V segments, but an unknown experimental factor could not be ruled out. Several of the top co-occurrence clusters appeared to be linked to parvovirus B19, influenza, CMV and Epstein-Barr virus, according to a later analysis. In vitro tests confirmed that a few of the cytomegalovirus-associated TCR beta chains recognize cytomegalovirus antigens. A later genetic analysis associated a missense DCLRE1C variant with V-gene and J-gene trimming of TCR beta chains, and an independent cohort replicated the association. A later analysis found that most CMV-associated TCR beta chains appeared HLA-restricted, with HLA associations seemingly driven largely by CMV exposure. A later analysis found that TCR association rates varied across HLA loci, with DRB1 alleles showing the most associated TCRs and HLA-C alleles the fewest.

About this clone itself: The clone's antigen remains unknown. No much larger clonotype is one base removed from it; base qualities were not supplied.

In total, about 650 healthy bone marrow donors made up the cohort. Cohort members were all nominally healthy when sampled, although unrecorded immune exposures were likely present. The donor tested CMV seronegative, placing the donor among the 300 to 450 seronegative members of the cohort. Every donor gave a peripheral blood sample, and the peripheral blood mononuclear cells from that sample were used for TCR beta sequencing. Genomic DNA extraction from the blood cell samples was performed with the Qiagen DNeasy Blood Extraction Kit. The V end gives up 5 bases and the J end 14 bases, leaving 5 bases in the junction not matched to a gene. Measured from the cysteine to the phenylalanine, the CDR3 is 11 residues long. The kept DNA is CDR3 alone, 33 bases in frame from the first base. The germline V gene yields KGHSH for CDR1 and LQKENI for CDR2. The library was obtained by the immunoSEQ multiplex PCR assay. For the multiplex PCR, a mixture combining 60 forward primers for TCR Vbeta segments and 13 reverse primers for TCR Jbeta segments was used. The CDR3 region of rearranged TCR beta genes was amplified from genomic DNA with a multiplex PCR assay. Amplified TCR beta libraries were sequenced as 87-base-pair reads on the Illumina HiSeq System. As for how the authors treated the data: Across the 666 repertoires, a later analysis counted around 80 million unique TCR beta chains, some 11 million of which were shared by at least two donors. To remove PCR and sequencing errors, raw reads were error-corrected and collapsed into unique sequences using a nearest-neighbor algorithm that merged closely related sequences. CDR3 sequences were aligned to IMGT reference sequences to assign V, D and J gene segments. For a sequence to be retained, at least a six-nucleotide match to both a V gene segment and a J gene segment was required. A rearrangement was called productive if the CDR3 had no stop codons and remained in frame with V and J, and every other rearrangement was called non-productive. CDR3 was defined by IMGT convention, running from the second conserved V-encoded cysteine to the conserved J-encoded phenylalanine. The earlier analysis of about 560 of the donors excluded any sequence lacking an unambiguous match to a single V gene segment. In an earlier analysis of 450 to 700 of the donors, V segments were called functional above 56.7% productive rearrangements and were called segregating when the between-donor standard deviation exceeded 5%. A statistical classification framework was developed to diagnose cytomegalovirus status using the catalog of TCR beta chain sequences. A later analysis assigned V and J genes by comparing TCR nucleotide sequences with IMGT/GENE-DB human TR gene sequences. The TCRdist pipeline was used in a later analysis to assign CDR3 sequences and most-parsimonious VDJ recombination scenarios. In a later analysis, every TCR beta chain was defined by the combination of its CDR3 amino acid sequence and its V-gene family, and reads without a unique V-gene family were dropped. To address suspected cross-contamination and a sequencing artifact, a later analysis removed roughly 640 highly shared, low-generation-probability nucleotide sequences. In a later analysis, a clonal expansion index was calculated for each public chain from normalized within-repertoire ranks of inferred template counts. In a later analysis, generation probabilities were computed with a VDJ recombination model fitted to out-of-frame rearrangements, and the resulting probabilities were checked against IGoR. Hypergeometric tests were used in a later analysis to score TCR-TCR, TCR-HLA and TCR-CMV co-occurrence, with a repertoire-size bias correction applied to the TCR pairs. In a later analysis, false discovery rates were estimated by permuting HLA or CMV assignments 20 times. In a later analysis, co-occurring TCRs were grouped with DBSCAN, and TCRdist sequence similarity was added when clustering was performed within HLA-allele-positive subsets. Co-occurrence clustering excluded repertoires with fewer than 30,000 or more than 120,000 public chains, plus five with anomalous nucleotide sharing. The table was pulled from immuneACCESS by TCRdb, which kept in-frame rearrangements only. Such tables lose some clones; where checked, under half of the loss comes from unresolved V genes, and the rest has no known cause. The V and J calls and clone size come from that table; D and trimming were worked out from the DNA. The sample table shows some 120,000 clones, and 80% are seen once. 1% of the sample lies in the top ten.

The sample comprised PBMCs. The origin of this receptor is a man aged 40-49 years in good health and CMV-seronegative. The chain was built from TRBV18 and TRBJ1-4; the junction holds 7 bases that match TRBD1. The CDR3 has the sequence CASSSGGELFF. Read as DNA, the sequence is TGTGCCAGCTCATCAGGGGGAGAGCTGTTTTTT.